These T cell receptor beta chains were read from a single sample in a study of STAT5B mutations in CD4+ large granular lymphocyte leukemia. The protocol was immunoSEQ multiplex PCR, while the TCRdb copy is restricted to in-frame clones and leaves out a portion. The sample includes more than 30,000 clones, around nine tenths of them seen just once. The sample taken for sequencing was CD4+ T cells from blood buffy coats. The receptors were sampled from a human donor in good health. CDR3s include the opening cysteine and the closing phenylalanine or tryptophan. The order of the fields is J gene, V gene, D gene, clone size, CDR3 protein, CDR3 DNA. The D gene is left open where the match is weak. For some rows the clone size is stated as once, few or many, or as a class when expanded; others skip it.

j_call: TRBJ2-3; v_call: TRBV19; d_call: TRBD2; clone_size: NA; cdr3_aa: CASSPRGGSSTDTQYF; cdr3_nt: TGTGCCAGTAGCCCTCGCGGGGGATCTAGCACAGATACGCAGTATTTT
j_call: TRBJ1-3; v_call: TRBV28; d_call: TRBD1; clone_size: once; cdr3_aa: CASISGQFSGNTIYF; cdr3_nt: TGTGCCAGCATATCGGGACAGTTCTCTGGAAACACCATATATTTT
j_call: TRBJ2-3; v_call: TRBV7-9; d_call: NA; clone_size: once; cdr3_aa: CASSSSDTQYF; cdr3_nt: TGTGCCAGCAGCTCCTCTGATACGCAGTATTTT
j_call: TRBJ1-1; v_call: TRBV2; d_call: NA; clone_size: NA; cdr3_aa: CASSDTDLLPAKAFF; cdr3_nt: TGTGCCAGCAGTGATACTGACTTGCTGCCCGCGAAAGCTTTCTTT
j_call: TRBJ1-1; v_call: TRBV27; d_call: NA; clone_size: NA; cdr3_aa: CASQSGQQGYTEAFF; cdr3_nt: TGTGCCAGCCAGTCAGGGCAACAGGGCTACACTGAAGCTTTCTTT
j_call: TRBJ2-5; v_call: TRBV6-1; d_call: TRBD2; clone_size: NA; cdr3_aa: CASGEALAGGSETQYF; cdr3_nt: TGTGCCAGCGGGGAAGCACTAGCGGGAGGTTCGGAGACCCAGTACTTC
j_call: TRBJ2-3; v_call: TRBV19; d_call: NA; clone_size: NA; cdr3_aa: CASSNPTEITTDTQYF; cdr3_nt: TGTGCCAGTAGTAATCCGACTGAGATCACCACAGATACGCAGTATTTT
j_call: TRBJ2-5; v_call: TRBV13; d_call: NA; clone_size: NA; cdr3_aa: CASSLGAGLPQGETQYF; cdr3_nt: TGTGCCAGCAGCTTGGGAGCCGGCTTACCCCAGGGTGAGACCCAGTACTTC
j_call: TRBJ2-3; v_call: TRBV4-1; d_call: NA; clone_size: NA; cdr3_aa: CASSQDSGIGTDTQYF; cdr3_nt: TGCGCCAGCAGCCAAGACTCAGGGATAGGGACAGATACGCAGTATTTT
j_call: TRBJ1-1; v_call: TRBV5-1; d_call: NA; clone_size: NA; cdr3_aa: CASSDPSGTEAFF; cdr3_nt: TGCGCCAGCAGTGATCCTTCAGGGACTGAAGCTTTCTTT
j_call: TRBJ1-1; v_call: TRBV4-1; d_call: TRBD1; clone_size: NA; cdr3_aa: CASSQDGTATEAFF; cdr3_nt: TGCGCCAGCAGCCAAGATGGGACAGCCACTGAAGCTTTCTTT
j_call: TRBJ1-6; v_call: TRBV2; d_call: NA; clone_size: NA; cdr3_aa: CASSVRGGDNSPLHF; cdr3_nt: TGTGCCAGCAGTGTGCGGGGAGGGGACAATTCACCCCTCCACTTT
j_call: TRBJ2-7; v_call: TRBV27; d_call: NA; clone_size: NA; cdr3_aa: CASSFTGLNEQYF; cdr3_nt: TGTGCCAGCAGTTTTACAGGTCTGAATGAGCAGTACTTC
j_call: TRBJ2-2; v_call: TRBV7-9; d_call: NA; clone_size: once; cdr3_aa: CASSLRGGGELFF; cdr3_nt: TGTGCCAGCAGCTTGCGGGGAGGGGGAGAGCTGTTTTTT
j_call: TRBJ2-1; v_call: TRBV5-1; d_call: NA; clone_size: NA; cdr3_aa: CASSPGPLADYNEQFF; cdr3_nt: TGCGCCAGCAGCCCAGGACCTCTAGCAGACTACAATGAGCAGTTCTTC
j_call: TRBJ2-3; v_call: TRBV7-7; d_call: NA; clone_size: NA; cdr3_aa: CASSLGTGTDTQYF; cdr3_nt: TGTGCCAGCAGCTTAGGGACAGGCACAGATACGCAGTATTTT
j_call: TRBJ1-3; v_call: TRBV28; d_call: TRBD1; clone_size: NA; cdr3_aa: CASSKFRTGTGVVGNTIYF; cdr3_nt: TGTGCCAGCAGCAAGTTCCGGACTGGGACAGGGGTTGTAGGAAACACCATATATTTT
j_call: TRBJ2-3; v_call: TRBV4-2; d_call: NA; clone_size: NA; cdr3_aa: CASSQEKSTDTQYF; cdr3_nt: TGTGCCAGCAGCCAAGAAAAAAGCACAGATACGCAGTATTTT
j_call: TRBJ1-6; v_call: TRBV30; d_call: TRBD1; clone_size: NA; cdr3_aa: CAWSVPRDSSYNSPLHF; cdr3_nt: TGTGCCTGGAGTGTACCTAGGGACAGCTCCTATAATTCACCCCTCCACTTT
j_call: TRBJ1-1; v_call: TRBV18; d_call: TRBD1; clone_size: few; cdr3_aa: CASSPGQGAEAFF; cdr3_nt: TGTGCCAGCTCACCCGGACAGGGGGCTGAAGCTTTCTTT
j_call: TRBJ2-5; v_call: TRBV12-5; d_call: NA; clone_size: NA; cdr3_aa: CASGLVPETQYF; cdr3_nt: TGTGCTAGTGGTTTGGTACCCGAGACCCAGTACTTC
j_call: TRBJ1-2; v_call: TRBV5-4; d_call: NA; clone_size: NA; cdr3_aa: CASSLDSPLYGYTF; cdr3_nt: TGTGCCAGCAGCTTGGACAGCCCACTTTATGGCTACACCTTC
j_call: TRBJ2-1; v_call: TRBV2; d_call: TRBD2; clone_size: NA; cdr3_aa: CASSPGLAGGSSYNEQFF; cdr3_nt: TGTGCCAGCAGTCCCGGACTAGCGGGGGGTTCCTCCTACAATGAGCAGTTCTTC
j_call: TRBJ2-3; v_call: TRBV5-1; d_call: TRBD2; clone_size: NA; cdr3_aa: CASSLGIAGAASTDTQYF; cdr3_nt: TGCGCCAGCAGCTTGGGTATAGCGGGAGCGGCTTCCACAGATACGCAGTATTTT
j_call: TRBJ2-7; v_call: TRBV7-9; d_call: TRBD2; clone_size: NA; cdr3_aa: CASSAPGLVPYEQYF; cdr3_nt: TGTGCCAGCAGCGCACCGGGACTAGTCCCCTACGAGCAGTACTTC
j_call: TRBJ1-5; v_call: TRBV28; d_call: NA; clone_size: NA; cdr3_aa: CASHSSNQPQHF; cdr3_nt: TGTGCCAGCCACTCCAGCAATCAGCCCCAGCATTTT
j_call: TRBJ2-7; v_call: TRBV6-5; d_call: NA; clone_size: NA; cdr3_aa: CASSYSAGLGEQYF; cdr3_nt: TGTGCCAGCAGTTACTCGGCTGGGTTAGGCGAGCAGTACTTC
j_call: TRBJ2-1; v_call: TRBV4-1; d_call: TRBD2; clone_size: NA; cdr3_aa: CASSQIDMGLAAYNEQFF; cdr3_nt: TGCGCCAGCAGCCAAATCGACATGGGACTAGCGGCCTACAATGAGCAGTTCTTC
j_call: TRBJ2-5; v_call: TRBV19; d_call: TRBD1; clone_size: NA; cdr3_aa: CASSVTGTGGKETQYF; cdr3_nt: TGTGCCAGTAGTGTCACTGGGACAGGGGGCAAAGAGACCCAGTACTTC
j_call: TRBJ1-5; v_call: TRBV18; d_call: NA; clone_size: few; cdr3_aa: CASSQGMSNQPQHF; cdr3_nt: TGTGCCAGCTCACAGGGGATGAGCAATCAGCCCCAGCATTTT
j_call: TRBJ2-7; v_call: TRBV27; d_call: TRBD1; clone_size: NA; cdr3_aa: CASSLMGQGVYEQYF; cdr3_nt: TGTGCCAGCAGTTTAATGGGACAGGGGGTTTACGAGCAGTACTTC
j_call: TRBJ1-4; v_call: TRBV7-9; d_call: NA; clone_size: few; cdr3_aa: CASSLANGPFKLFF; cdr3_nt: TGTGCCAGCAGCTTAGCAAACGGGCCTTTTAAACTGTTTTTT
j_call: TRBJ2-7; v_call: TRBV19; d_call: TRBD1; clone_size: NA; cdr3_aa: CASSIEPGQGKNEQYF; cdr3_nt: TGTGCCAGTAGTATTGAACCGGGACAGGGGAAAAACGAGCAGTACTTC
j_call: TRBJ1-5; v_call: TRBV27; d_call: NA; clone_size: NA; cdr3_aa: CASSLRVGDQPQHF; cdr3_nt: TGTGCCAGCAGTTTAAGGGTCGGAGATCAGCCCCAGCATTTT
j_call: TRBJ2-5; v_call: TRBV10-3; d_call: TRBD1; clone_size: NA; cdr3_aa: CAIGAGTGPSETQYF; cdr3_nt: TGTGCCATCGGGGCCGGGACAGGACCCTCGGAGACCCAGTACTTC
j_call: TRBJ2-6; v_call: TRBV6-1; d_call: NA; clone_size: NA; cdr3_aa: CASSEASLAGANVLTF; cdr3_nt: TGTGCCAGCAGTGAGGCTAGCCTCGCCGGGGCCAACGTCCTGACTTTC
j_call: TRBJ2-7; v_call: TRBV11-1; d_call: TRBD1; clone_size: NA; cdr3_aa: CASSLGTGFSYEQYF; cdr3_nt: TGTGCCAGCAGCTTAGGGACAGGGTTCTCCTACGAGCAGTACTTC
j_call: TRBJ2-1; v_call: TRBV5-1; d_call: NA; clone_size: NA; cdr3_aa: CASSLVVGEGNEQFF; cdr3_nt: TGCGCCAGCAGCTTGGTGGTGGGAGAAGGCAATGAGCAGTTCTTC
j_call: TRBJ2-1; v_call: TRBV4-1; d_call: TRBD2; clone_size: NA; cdr3_aa: CASSQGHGGGSYNEQFF; cdr3_nt: TGCGCCAGCAGCCAAGGGCACGGCGGGGGCTCCTACAATGAGCAGTTCTTC
j_call: TRBJ2-7; v_call: TRBV27; d_call: TRBD2; clone_size: once; cdr3_aa: CASSLTSGSYYEQYF; cdr3_nt: TGTGCCAGCAGTTTAACCAGCGGGAGTTACTACGAGCAGTACTTC
j_call: TRBJ1-1; v_call: TRBV2; d_call: TRBD1; clone_size: NA; cdr3_aa: CASLATGTGNTEAFF; cdr3_nt: TGTGCCAGTCTTGCTACCGGGACAGGGAACACTGAAGCTTTCTTT
j_call: TRBJ2-7; v_call: TRBV11-3; d_call: NA; clone_size: NA; cdr3_aa: CASSLNGPYEQYF; cdr3_nt: TGTGCCAGCAGCTTAAACGGGCCGTACGAGCAGTACTTC
j_call: TRBJ1-1; v_call: TRBV5-1; d_call: NA; clone_size: NA; cdr3_aa: CASAQQGDTEAFF; cdr3_nt: TGCGCCAGCGCCCAACAGGGAGACACTGAAGCTTTCTTT
j_call: TRBJ2-1; v_call: TRBV10-1; d_call: TRBD2; clone_size: NA; cdr3_aa: CASSESIAGYNEQFF; cdr3_nt: TGCGCCAGCAGTGAGTCGATAGCGGGGTACAATGAGCAGTTCTTC
j_call: TRBJ2-3; v_call: TRBV27; d_call: TRBD2; clone_size: NA; cdr3_aa: CASSSTGTIADTQYF; cdr3_nt: TGTGCCAGCAGTTCAACCGGGACTATCGCAGATACGCAGTATTTT
j_call: TRBJ2-1; v_call: TRBV7-2; d_call: TRBD2; clone_size: NA; cdr3_aa: CASSLATSGTYEQFF; cdr3_nt: TGTGCCAGCAGCTTAGCGACTAGCGGGACGTATGAGCAGTTCTTC
j_call: TRBJ2-7; v_call: TRBV11-2; d_call: NA; clone_size: NA; cdr3_aa: CASSLLVGPYEQYF; cdr3_nt: TGTGCCAGCAGCTTACTGGTTGGGCCCTACGAGCAGTACTTC
j_call: TRBJ1-1; v_call: TRBV19; d_call: NA; clone_size: NA; cdr3_aa: CASSIGPTPGTEAFF; cdr3_nt: TGTGCCAGTAGTATAGGACCAACGCCGGGCACTGAAGCTTTCTTT